This T cell receptor beta chain was observed in a study of human T cells and chemical hapten exposure. Overall study context: The use of 2% DPC on roughly 2 cm by roughly 2 cm of upper inner arm skin constituted sensitization. Study-wide results and limits: Unchanged with DPC sensitization were TCRs above 1 in 1000 frequency.

This CDR3 has 15 residues. V lost 0 bases and J 2 bases, leaving 10 bases between the germline ends. Per germline, CDR1 LGHNA and CDR2 YSLEER. What the library attached to individual cDNA molecules were unique molecular identifiers. Using its own MiXCR run on the RACE reads, TCRdb lists one record per CDR3 protein. The sample has about 50,000 distinct CDR3 sequences, approximately 9.6% seen once. This clonotype was recorded many times. Antigen specificity is unknown. Stated time point: pre-sensitization, week 0. This sample's treatment: therapeutic diphenylcyclopropenone sensitization with weekly scalp DPC. Extraction yielded total RNA from whole blood (unfractionated).

This receptor was taken from a woman aged 25 to 39 with alopecia areata. Some clones in this sample may be carry-over from other donors' samples. V gene TRBV4-3 combines with J gene TRBJ1-1; D may be TRBD1 (6 bases). The material was whole blood, obtained in connection with sensitization to the hapten diphenylcyclopropenone (DPC). CDR3 sequence reads: CASSQDPGVNTEAFF. The CDR3 nucleotides are TGCGCCAGCAGCCAAGATCCAGGGGTAAACACTGAAGCTTTCTTT.